This entry lists 4 T cell receptor beta chains sequenced from one sample in a study of human T cells and chemical hapten exposure. Time point indicated: pre-sensitization, week 0. The sample's treatment: therapeutic diphenylcyclopropenone sensitization with weekly scalp DPC. TCRdb ran MiXCR on the RACE reads and lists one entry per CDR3 protein. Of more than 250,000 distinct CDR3 sequences listed, about 7.7% are singletons. This specimen was whole blood, taken in connection with sensitization to the hapten diphenylcyclopropenone (DPC). The receptors originated from a man younger than 35 with alopecia areata. Some clones in this sample may be carry-over from other donors' samples.

V gene TRBV20-1 combines with J gene TRBJ1-5, with a tentative D call TRBD1 (6 bases). CDR1 and CDR2 (germline): DFQATT, SNEGSKA (reference sequence). The CDR3 sequence is 16 residues long. V lost 4 bases and J 2 bases, leaving 18 bases between the germline ends. CDR3 amino acids: CSAIIQGEVRNQPQHF. The CDR3 nucleotides are TGCAGTGCTATTATACAGGGTGAGGTACGCAATCAGCCCCAGCATTTT.

There are a few counts of this clonotype. The V gene is TRBV7-9, the J gene TRBJ2-3; D is perhaps TRBD2 (5 bases). This CDR3 has 12 amino acids. The V gene's germline CDR1 is SEHNR and CDR2 FQNEAQ (reference sequence). V was cut by 5 bases and J by 7 bases, with 10 bases left in between. Written as DNA, the CDR3 is TGTGCCAGCAGCCCGAGCGGAAATACGCAGTATTTT. Its protein product is CASSPSGNTQYF.

The CDR3 DNA follows: TGTGCCAGCAGCCAAGTTGGGACTGTGAACACCGGGGAGCTGTTTTTT. This translates into CASSQVGTVNTGELFF. The V gene is TRBV3-1, the J gene TRBJ2-2, with D possibly matching TRBD2 (6 bases). Looked up from germline, CDR1 is LGHDT and CDR2 is YNNKEL (reference sequence). V lost 1 base and J lost 1, with 10 bases in between. The CDR3 is 16 amino acids. Based on the CDR3 plus reference TRBV3-1 and TRBJ2-2, the full variable domain is DTAVSQTPKYLVTQMGNDKSIKCEQNLGHDTMYWYKQDSKKFLKIMFSYNNKELIINETVPNRFSPKSPDKAHLNLHINSLELGDSAVYFCASSQVGTVNTGELFFGEGSRLTVL.

This clonotype was recorded a few times. This chain links TRBV5-1 with TRBJ1-5; possible D gene TRBD1, 6 bases. CDR1 is SGHRS and CDR2 is YFSETQ in the germline V gene. V lost 3 bases and J 4 bases, leaving 14 bases between the germline ends. The CDR3 sequence is 15 residues long. The chain's CDR3 is CASSSEGEGNQPQHF. CDR3 coding DNA: TGCGCCAGCAGCTCGGAGGGGGAGGGGAATCAGCCCCAGCATTTT.